The following is a T cell receptor (beta chain) sequence with its context. The antigen is unknown. Primers for the PCR totalled 60 Vbeta and 13 Jbeta. As handled by the study authors: Per a later analysis, the number of unique TCR beta chains was approximately 80 million, of which 9 million to 14 million were shared. Clones were sequenced by immunoSEQ multiplex PCR, and TCRdb holds only the in-frame ones, with some missing. V, J and clone size derive from that table, while D and trimming were established from the DNA sequence. Of about 75,000 clones detected, almost 85% appear once; the ten largest clones hold 1.9%. V lost 2 bases, J lost 5 bases, and 9 bases lay in between. The germline V gene has CDR1 GTSNPN and CDR2 SVGIG (reference sequence). The CDR3 has 12 residues. These data belong to a study of cytomegalovirus exposure and HLA in healthy donors. Regarding the study as a whole: Some segments of the V type, notably TRBV6-2 and TRBV6-3, were excluded as indistinguishable.

The sample comprised PBMCs. The V call is TRBV30, the J call TRBJ1-1; no definite D call. This clonotype originated in a man between 18 and 35 years old in good health and CMV-seronegative. CDR3 nucleotide sequence: TGTGCCTGGAGTCCGACCAGGACTGAAGCTTTCTTT. Encoded protein: CAWSPTRTEAFF. The full variable domain, rest sourced from reference TRBV30 and TRBJ1-1, is SQTIHQWPATLVQPVGSPLSLECTVEGTSNPNLYWYRQAAGRGLQLLFYSVGIGQISSEVPQNLSASRPQDRQFILSSKKLLLSDSGFYLCAWSPTRTEAFFGQGTRLTVV.